This T cell receptor beta chain derives from a study of regulatory T cells in long-lasting Graves disease. This clonotype was seen a handful of times. Its antigen is not identified. Study observations and caveats: Persistent Graves' patients showed reduced TCR diversity versus newly diagnosed patients.

V was pared by 8 bases and J by 9 bases, with 23 bases between. The germline CDR1 and CDR2 sequences are MNHEY and SVGEGT. CDR3 size: 15 residues. Researchers made TCR beta libraries by using iRepertoire HTBI primers and running Arm-PCR on CDR3 regions. TCRdb re-called the multiplex PCR reads with MiXCR, one entry per CDR3 protein. The sample lists around 240,000 distinct CDR3 sequences; 15% to 20% were seen once. Time point indicated: newly diagnosed GD, antithyroid drugs for less than 3 months. Generation of the TCR library employed RNA extracted from PBMCs. This same sample was also part of a study on T cells in Graves' hyperthyroidism and ophthalmopathy.

The chain is built from TRBV6-2 or TRBV6-3 and TRBJ2-1; tentatively, D is TRBD1 or TRBD2 (7 bases each). The sequence derives from a woman between 25 and 40 years old with Graves disease. The sequencing here drew on peripheral blood mononuclear cells (PBMCs), taken at new diagnosis, from a patient treated with antithyroid drugs. CDR3 sequence reads: CASGSRGGASTEQFF. CDR3 DNA sequence: TGTGCCAGCGGATCCAGGGGGGGGGCCTCTACTGAGCAGTTCTTC.